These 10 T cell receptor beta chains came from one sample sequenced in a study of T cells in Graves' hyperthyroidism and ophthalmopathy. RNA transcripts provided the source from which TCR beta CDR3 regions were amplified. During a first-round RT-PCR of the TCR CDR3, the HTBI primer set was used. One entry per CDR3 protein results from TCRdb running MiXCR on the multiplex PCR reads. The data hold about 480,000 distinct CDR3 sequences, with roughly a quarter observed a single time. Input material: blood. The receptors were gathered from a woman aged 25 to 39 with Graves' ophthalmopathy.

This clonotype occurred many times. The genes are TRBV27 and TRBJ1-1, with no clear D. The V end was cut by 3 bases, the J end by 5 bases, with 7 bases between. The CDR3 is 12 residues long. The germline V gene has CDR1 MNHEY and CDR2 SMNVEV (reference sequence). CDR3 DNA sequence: TGTGCCAGCAGTTTGGCGGAGACTGAAGCTTTCTTT. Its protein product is CASSLAETEAFF.

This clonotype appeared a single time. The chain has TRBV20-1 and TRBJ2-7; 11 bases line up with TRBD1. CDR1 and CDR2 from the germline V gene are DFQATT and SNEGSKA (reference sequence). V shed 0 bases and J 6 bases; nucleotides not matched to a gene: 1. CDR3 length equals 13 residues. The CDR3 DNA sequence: TGCAGTGCTAGAGAGGGGACAGGGGGCGAGCAGTACTTC. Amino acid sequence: CSAREGTGGEQYF.

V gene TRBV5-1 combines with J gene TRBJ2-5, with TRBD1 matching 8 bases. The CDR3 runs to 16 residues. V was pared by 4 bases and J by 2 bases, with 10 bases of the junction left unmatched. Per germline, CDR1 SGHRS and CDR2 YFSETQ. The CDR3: CASSPVDRENQETQYF. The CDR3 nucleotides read TGCGCCAGCAGCCCGGTGGACAGGGAGAATCAAGAGACCCAGTACTTC. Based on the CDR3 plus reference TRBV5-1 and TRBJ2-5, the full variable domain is KAGVTQTPRYLIKTRGQQVTLSCSPISGHRSVSWYQQTPGQGLQFLFEYFSETQRNKGNFPGRFSGRQFSNSRSEMNVSTLELGDSALYLCASSPVDRENQETQYFGPGTRLLVL.

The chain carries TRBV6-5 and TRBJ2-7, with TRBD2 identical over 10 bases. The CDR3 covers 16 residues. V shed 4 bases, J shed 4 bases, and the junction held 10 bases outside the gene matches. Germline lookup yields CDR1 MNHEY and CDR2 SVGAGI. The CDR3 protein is CASSSPLEREGYEQYF. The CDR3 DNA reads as TGTGCCAGCAGTTCGCCGTTGGAGCGGGAGGGGTACGAGCAGTACTTC.

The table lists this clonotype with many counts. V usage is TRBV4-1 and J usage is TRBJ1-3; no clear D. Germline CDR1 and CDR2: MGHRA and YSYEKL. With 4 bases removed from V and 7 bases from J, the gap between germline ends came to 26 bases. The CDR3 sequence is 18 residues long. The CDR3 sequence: CASSPSTDGLFPRNTIYF. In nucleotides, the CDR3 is TGCGCCAGCAGCCCTTCAACCGACGGACTGTTCCCGAGGAACACCATATATTTT.

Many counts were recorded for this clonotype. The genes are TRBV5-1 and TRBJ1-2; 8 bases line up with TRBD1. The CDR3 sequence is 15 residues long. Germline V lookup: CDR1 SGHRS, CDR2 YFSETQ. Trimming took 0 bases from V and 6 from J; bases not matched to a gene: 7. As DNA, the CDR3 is TGCGCCAGCAGCTTGGCGCAGGGGGCATTGGATGGCTACACCTTC. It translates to CASSLAQGALDGYTF.

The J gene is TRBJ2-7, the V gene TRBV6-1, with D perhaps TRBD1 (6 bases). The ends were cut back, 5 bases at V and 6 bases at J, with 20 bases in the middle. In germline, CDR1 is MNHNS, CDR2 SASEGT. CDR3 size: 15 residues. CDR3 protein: CASSRTGTLATEQYF. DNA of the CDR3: TGTGCCAGCAGTCGAACAGGGACACTGGCAACCGAGCAGTACTTC.

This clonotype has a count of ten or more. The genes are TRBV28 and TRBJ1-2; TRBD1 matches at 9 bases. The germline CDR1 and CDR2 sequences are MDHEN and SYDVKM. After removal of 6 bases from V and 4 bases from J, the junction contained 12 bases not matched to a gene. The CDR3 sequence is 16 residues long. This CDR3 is CASSPGDRVRGYGYTF. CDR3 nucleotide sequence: TGTGCCAGCAGCCCAGGGGACAGGGTCCGCGGCTATGGCTACACCTTC.

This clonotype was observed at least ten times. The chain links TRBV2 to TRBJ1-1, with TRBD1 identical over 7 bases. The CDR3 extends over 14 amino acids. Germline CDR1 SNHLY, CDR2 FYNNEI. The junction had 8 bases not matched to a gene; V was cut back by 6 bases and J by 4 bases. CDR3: CASSQQGMGTEAFF. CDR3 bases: TGTGCCAGCAGCCAACAGGGGATGGGCACTGAAGCTTTCTTT.

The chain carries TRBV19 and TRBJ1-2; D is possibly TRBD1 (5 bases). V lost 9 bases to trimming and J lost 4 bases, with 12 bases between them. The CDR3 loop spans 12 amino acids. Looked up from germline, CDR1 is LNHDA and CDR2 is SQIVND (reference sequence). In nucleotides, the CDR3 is TGTGCCAGCCAAGACGGGGCCTATGGCTACACCTTC. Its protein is CASQDGAYGYTF. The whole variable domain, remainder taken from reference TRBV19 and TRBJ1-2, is DGGITQSPKYLFRKEGQNVTLSCEQNLNHDAMYWYRQDPGQGLRLIYYSQIVNDFQKGDIAEGYSVSREKKESFPLTVTSAQKNPTAFYLCASQDGAYGYTFGSGTRLTVV.